The TCR beta chain described here comes from a study of shared clonotypes between healthy human individuals. Study context: Sampling drew on donors who were a couple of women and a few men aged 18 to 49. Points from the study as a whole: As a rule, naive subsets had a larger estimated richness than memory subsets. Relative to clonotypes present in all four donors, those not shared had lower generation probabilities. Clonotype sharing across several donors was observed for around 4.8% of naive CD4 clonotypes.

Libraries were prepared by immunoSEQ multiplex PCR; TCRdb keeps only in-frame clonotypes and omits some of them. The table includes 550,000 to 850,000 clones, around 72% detected once. This clone was seen once. No antigen is known for it. The CDR3 has 15 amino acids. V lost 6 bases and J lost 0, with 12 bases in between. The germline V gene has CDR1 MNHNS and CDR2 SASEGT. The chain uses TRBV6-1 and TRBJ2-1; D remains ambiguous. The clonotype comes from a young woman in good health. Source material: memory CD4+ T cells sorted from blood. The subset was: CD45RA-negative fraction. The CDR3 region is CASRADWSSYNEQFF. The CDR3 bases are TGTGCCAGCAGGGCCGACTGGAGCTCCTACAATGAGCAGTTCTTC.